Listed below are T cell receptor beta chains from one sample, sequenced in a study of regulatory T cells in long-lasting Graves disease. MiXCR was run by TCRdb on the multiplex PCR reads, yielding one entry per CDR3 protein. The data contain about 620,000 distinct CDR3 sequences, roughly 16% of them singletons. The same data also contributed to another study, on T cells in Graves' hyperthyroidism and ophthalmopathy.

Sample: peripheral blood mononuclear cells (PBMCs), taken at new diagnosis, from a patient treated with antithyroid drugs. The origin of the receptors is a woman aged 25-40 years with Graves disease. Each CDR3 is given without its conserved first and last residue.

v_call: TRBV29-1; cdr3_aa: SVAQGRNQPQH
v_call: TRBV4-1; cdr3_aa: ASSQDPLAGVETQY
v_call: TRBV28; cdr3_aa: ASSPSSHRVRETQY
v_call: TRBV7-3; cdr3_aa: ASSLAGGSMELF
v_call: TRBV6-1; cdr3_aa: ASSPLDTLNTEAF
v_call: TRBV18; cdr3_aa: ASSPTFSSYNEQF
v_call: TRBV11-2; cdr3_aa: ASSLLLSGYEQY
v_call: TRBV5-1; cdr3_aa: ASAPTATGQGFYGYT
v_call: TRBV7-2; cdr3_aa: ASSSGISEETQY
v_call: TRBV28; cdr3_aa: ASSLLGRADKLF
v_call: TRBV5-5; cdr3_aa: ASSLGRGTGPTTNYNEQF
v_call: TRBV6-2/TRBV6-3; cdr3_aa: ASSYSTSRPDTQY
v_call: TRBV5-8; cdr3_aa: ASSLGRYIAYNEQF
v_call: TRBV7-2; cdr3_aa: ASSLASLGGQETQY
v_call: TRBV24-1; cdr3_aa: ATSDSAGLAGELNEQY
v_call: TRBV7-2; cdr3_aa: ASSGTSGSGDTQY
v_call: TRBV3-1; cdr3_aa: ASSPQLREKTQY
v_call: TRBV11-2; cdr3_aa: ASSLGTNTANEKLF
v_call: TRBV28; cdr3_aa: ASSTTSPPNTGELF
v_call: TRBV6-1; cdr3_aa: ASTGGPLSYNSPLH
v_call: TRBV27; cdr3_aa: ASSNSGRHNEQF
v_call: TRBV29-1; cdr3_aa: SVPTGRGNEQY
v_call: TRBV20-1; cdr3_aa: SARRPADTQY
v_call: TRBV20-1; cdr3_aa: STRRAGPTDTQY
v_call: TRBV28; cdr3_aa: ASLRGETEAF
v_call: TRBV27; cdr3_aa: ASSPRDRVKRTYEQY
v_call: TRBV5-5; cdr3_aa: ASSLFPSQETQY
v_call: TRBV20-1; cdr3_aa: SASIASGNYNEQF
v_call: TRBV29-1; cdr3_aa: SVEAAGGDYGYT
v_call: TRBV20-1; cdr3_aa: SAVKSNQPQH
v_call: TRBV6-1; cdr3_aa: ASTTGGNLHYGYT
v_call: TRBV9; cdr3_aa: ASSVDVGNYEQY
v_call: TRBV5-1; cdr3_aa: ASSSDRVYTEAF
v_call: TRBV24-1; cdr3_aa: ATSVEGVSTGELF
v_call: TRBV4-1; cdr3_aa: ASSQTGVKGGELF
v_call: TRBV12-3/TRBV12-4; cdr3_aa: ASSPGLAGFSYNEQF
v_call: TRBV2; cdr3_aa: ANSSSGTATNEKLF
v_call: TRBV6-5; cdr3_aa: ASSYSASGGETQY
v_call: TRBV12-3/TRBV12-4; cdr3_aa: ASSLQASGLPGGANVLT
v_call: TRBV19; cdr3_aa: ASSIPSVQPQH
v_call: TRBV28; cdr3_aa: ASSPRAPAGTDTQY
v_call: TRBV2; cdr3_aa: ASSENGLWAGNTIY
v_call: TRBV7-2; cdr3_aa: ASSYGTGPWEQF
v_call: TRBV5-6; cdr3_aa: ASSLRYHEQF
v_call: TRBV11-1; cdr3_aa: ASSLGPSGRKETQY
v_call: TRBV20-1; cdr3_aa: SARSAGGRSNSPLH
v_call: TRBV12-3/TRBV12-4; cdr3_aa: ASSLYTGTGGHEQY
v_call: TRBV6-1; cdr3_aa: ASPSKGDFNEQF
v_call: TRBV29-1; cdr3_aa: SVVRTGARGYT
v_call: TRBV11-2; cdr3_aa: ASSQSPPGYNEQF
v_call: TRBV12-3/TRBV12-4; cdr3_aa: ASKPLAANTEAF
v_call: TRBV28; cdr3_aa: ASRFGTNSYEQY
v_call: TRBV11-2; cdr3_aa: ASSLAGGPGEQY
v_call: TRBV6-1; cdr3_aa: ASLSEAGWGNRPQH
v_call: TRBV27; cdr3_aa: ASRPDRVNEQY
v_call: TRBV19; cdr3_aa: ASNERDRLNQPQH